What follows are 30 T cell receptor beta chains derived from one specimen sequenced in a study of blood T cell repertoires in COVID-19. This table comes from immunoSEQ multiplex PCR, and its TCRdb copy is limited to in-frame clones, with some not included. The data show approximately 200,000 clones, with around 83% seen just once and roughly 7% held by the top ten. Sequencing was performed on peripheral blood. The source of these receptors is a woman aged 45-65 years with acute or convalescent COVID-19.

V usage is TRBV28 and J usage is TRBJ1-5; D unresolved. CDR3 length equals 13 residues. Trimming shortened V by 1 base and J by 4 bases, and 5 bases separated the two germline ends. Germline V lookup: CDR1 MDHEN, CDR2 SYDVKM. CDR3 DNA: TGTGCCAGCAGTTTATCTAGGAATCAGCCCCAGCATTTT. It encodes CASSLSRNQPQHF.

V usage is TRBV12-3 or TRBV12-4 and J usage is TRBJ1-2; 7 nucleotides align to TRBD1. V lost 10 bases, J lost 4 bases, and 9 bases stayed unmatched. This CDR3 contains 13 residues. The CDR3 spells CATNRGRFYGYTF. The CDR3 coding sequence is TGTGCCACCAACAGGGGACGGTTCTATGGCTACACCTTC.

The genes are TRBV19 and TRBJ1-5, with a weak D call TRBD1 (6 bases). Germline lookup yields CDR1 LNHDA and CDR2 SQIVND (reference sequence). V was shortened by 0 bases and J by 0 bases, with 12 bases between the two germline ends. The CDR3 is 17 amino acids. The CDR3 bases are TGTGCCAGTAGTATAGAAACAGGGTTTGATAGCAATCAGCCCCAGCATTTT. Amino acids: CASSIETGFDSNQPQHF.

This chain uses TRBV5-6 with TRBJ2-2, with D unresolved. Germline values: CDR1 SGHDT, CDR2 YYEEEE. Trimming cost V 7 bases and J 5 bases, with 12 bases left between them. The CDR3 length is 13 residues. The chain's CDR3 is CASSFSHTGELFF. The CDR3 DNA follows: TGTGCCAGCTCCTTTAGTCATACCGGGGAGCTGTTTTTT. Combining the CDR3 with reference TRBV5-6 and TRBJ2-2 gives the whole variable domain DAGVTQSPTHLIKTRGQQVTLRCSPKSGHDTVSWYQQALGQGPQFIFQYYEEEERQRGNFPDRFSGHQFPNYSSELNVNALLLGDSALYLCASSFSHTGELFFGEGSRLTVL.

The chain carries TRBV28 and TRBJ1-2, with D possibly being TRBD1 (6 bases). Trimming left V 1 base short and J 4 bases short, with 13 bases between. The CDR3 extends over 15 amino acids. Germline V gene sequence: CDR1 MDHEN, CDR2 SYDVKM. CDR3 DNA sequence: TGTGCCAGCAGTTTATTGAGACAGGTCTTCTATGGCTACACCTTC. Translated: CASSLLRQVFYGYTF.

This clone was picked up one time. The chain joins TRBV7-2 to TRBJ1-4; tentatively, D is TRBD1 (5 bases). Per the germline V gene, CDR1 is SGHTA and CDR2 is FQGNSA. Trimming removed 6 bases at V and 8 bases at J, with 19 bases between. The CDR3 is 15 residues long. This chain's CDR3 is CASSRSRGMEEKLFF. In nucleotides, the CDR3 is TGTGCCAGCAGTCGAAGTCGGGGGATGGAGGAAAAACTGTTTTTT.

The V gene is TRBV30, the J gene TRBJ1-5, with TRBD1 identical over 12 bases. CDR1 and CDR2 from the germline V gene are GTSNPN and SVGIG (reference sequence). The CDR3 is made up of 13 amino acids. The ends lost 4 bases at V and 10 bases at J; junction bases unmatched: 5. DNA for the CDR3: TGTGCCTGGACGGGACAGGGGGCCTCCCCCCAGCATTTT. Protein sequence: CAWTGQGASPQHF.

V is TRBV2 and J is TRBJ1-2; 7 bases are a match to TRBD1. This CDR3 comprises 14 residues. CDR1 SNHLY and CDR2 FYNNEI come from the germline V gene. V gave up 7 bases and J gave up 8 bases; unmatched junction bases: 13. CDR3 nucleotides: TGTGCCAGCACCAGGGACAGTTTTTTGGTGGGCTACACCTTC. It encodes CASTRDSFLVGYTF.

The chain's CDR3 is CATSDRDSNFEQFF. In DNA form, the CDR3 reads TGTGCCACCAGTGACCGGGACAGCAATTTTGAGCAGTTCTTC. The rearrangement joins TRBV24-1 to TRBJ2-1, with 7 bases identical to TRBD1. CDR1 KGHDR and CDR2 SFDVKD come from the germline V gene. V lost 4 bases, J lost 9 bases, and 8 bases stayed unmatched. The CDR3 runs to 14 residues.

CDR3 nucleotides: TGTGCCAGCACAGGGAACACCGGGGAGCTGTTTTTT. Protein product: CASTGNTGELFF. J is TRBJ2-2 and V is TRBV12-3 or TRBV12-4; D not resolved. The CDR3 contains 12 residues. V gave up 7 bases and J gave up 1 base, with 4 bases separating them.

J is TRBJ1-6 and V is TRBV19, with D unclear. Deletions cut 0 bases from V and 8 bases from J, with 8 bases between. Germline V lookup: CDR1 LNHDA, CDR2 SQIVND (reference sequence). The CDR3 is 14 amino acids. The CDR3 is CASSIDLMDSPLHF. The CDR3 nucleotides are TGTGCCAGTAGTATAGATCTAATGGATTCACCCCTCCACTTT. The full variable domain, completed using reference TRBV19 and TRBJ1-6, is DGGITQSPKYLFRKEGQNVTLSCEQNLNHDAMYWYRQDPGQGLRLIYYSQIVNDFQKGDIAEGYSVSREKKESFPLTVTSAQKNPTAFYLCASSIDLMDSPLHFGNGTRLTVT.

This chain links TRBV18 with TRBJ2-5; TRBD2 aligns across 10 bases. CDR1 is KGHSH and CDR2 is LQKENI in the germline V gene. The V segment lost 3 bases and the J segment 4 bases; nucleotides outside the gene matches: 5. CDR3 length: 15 amino acids. Here the CDR3 reads CASSPSAGGPETQYF. The CDR3 DNA is TGTGCCAGCTCACCTTCAGCGGGGGGGCCAGAGACCCAGTACTTC.

The V call is TRBV5-1, the J call TRBJ2-7; a possible D gene is TRBD1 (5 bases). Germline V lookup: CDR1 SGHRS, CDR2 YFSETQ. V lost 5 bases and J 1 base, leaving 10 bases between the germline ends. The CDR3 is 13 residues long. Here the CDR3 DNA reads TGCGCCAGCAGGCCCGACAGATCCTACGAGCAGTACTTC. Its protein product is CASRPDRSYEQYF.

The chain is built from TRBV7-9 and TRBJ2-7; D ambiguous. CDR1 and CDR2 (germline): SEHNR, FQNEAQ (reference sequence). The V end lost 6 bases, the J end lost 5 bases, and 8 bases lay between the germline ends. CDR3 length equals 11 residues. The CDR3 is CASSYQDEQYF. The CDR3 DNA reads TGTGCCAGCAGTTATCAGGACGAGCAGTACTTC.

This clone has just a few counts. The chain recombines TRBV5-5 with TRBJ2-3; 12 bases are a match to TRBD1. The CDR3 extends over 16 amino acids. Trimming took 4 bases from V and 2 from J; bases not matched to a gene: 5. CDR1 and CDR2 from the germline V gene are SGHKS and YYEKEE (reference sequence). Written as DNA, the CDR3 is TGTGCCAGCAGCCCGGGACAGGGGGCCTTCACAGATACGCAGTATTTT. Translating it yields CASSPGQGAFTDTQYF.

The chain joins TRBV6-5 to TRBJ2-5; TRBD2 is a possible D gene (6 bases). The germline V and J ends were trimmed by 5 bases and 5 bases, with 12 bases remaining between them. There are 13 residues in the CDR3. Germline CDR1 and CDR2: MNHEY and SVGAGI. This CDR3 is CASSRETTETQYF. As DNA, the CDR3 is TGTGCCAGCAGTCGGGAGACTACGGAGACCCAGTACTTC.

This chain joins TRBV7-9 and TRBJ2-2; 7 bases fit TRBD2. Per the germline V gene, CDR1 is SEHNR and CDR2 is FQNEAQ (reference sequence). The CDR3 covers 15 residues. The J segment lost 1 base and the V segment lost 4 bases, leaving 3 bases of the junction unmatched. CDR3 sequence (DNA): TGTGCCAGCAGCTCAGGACTAGGGAACACCGGGGAGCTGTTTTTT. This encodes CASSSGLGNTGELFF.

The chain links TRBV4-2 to TRBJ2-1, with TRBD1 identical over 8 bases. Germline values: CDR1 LGHNA, CDR2 YNFKEQ. CDR3 size: 16 residues. V lost 0 bases and J lost 4; bases outside the gene matches: 5. The CDR3 DNA is TGTGCCAGCAGCCAAGATTGGGACAGGAGTTACAATGAGCAGTTCTTC. Amino acids: CASSQDWDRSYNEQFF.

V is TRBV5-1 and J is TRBJ2-7, with TRBD2 matching over 11 bases. Germline-derived CDR1 and CDR2 are SGHRS and YFSETQ. Trimming at V came to 6 bases and at J to 6 bases, leaving 5 bases not matched to a gene. CDR3 size: 13 residues. In DNA, the CDR3 is TGCGCCAGCAACTCGCTAGCGGGGGGCGAGCAGTACTTC. This sequence encodes CASNSLAGGEQYF.

The chain couples TRBV12-5 to TRBJ2-3; 8 bases match TRBD2. The CDR3 runs to 13 residues. J lost 4 bases, V lost 9 bases, and 6 bases had no gene match. Germline lookup yields CDR1 LGHNT and CDR2 FRNRAP. CDR3 loop: CASAPAGADTQYF. The CDR3 region has the DNA TGTGCTAGCGCTCCAGCGGGGGCAGATACGCAGTATTTT.

The CDR3 loop is CAISEPLLAGGPPDTQYF. CDR3 nucleotide sequence: TGTGCCATCAGTGAGCCGCTACTAGCGGGGGGGCCCCCAGATACGCAGTATTTT. The chain is built from TRBV10-3 and TRBJ2-3, with 13 bases identical to TRBD2. CDR3 length: 18 residues. V was clipped by 2 bases and J by 4 bases; unmatched bases: 9. Germline V gene lookup returns CDR1 ENHRY and CDR2 SYGVKD.

This clone was picked up a small number of times. This chain connects TRBV5-1 to TRBJ2-1; 11 bases agree with TRBD2. V dropped 0 bases and J dropped 4; count of bases not matched to a gene: 9. Germline V gene sequence: CDR1 SGHRS, CDR2 YFSETQ. This CDR3 spans 18 amino acids. CDR3 nucleotide sequence: TGCGCCAGCAGCTTGGATCTAGCGGGAGGCCCCCTATACAATGAGCAGTTCTTC. Translation: CASSLDLAGGPLYNEQFF.

The chain is built from TRBV5-1 and TRBJ1-6, with 9 bases identical to TRBD1. Germline loops: CDR1 SGHRS, CDR2 YFSETQ. J gave up 10 bases and V 3 bases, and 2 bases lay outside the gene matches. This CDR3 region has 13 residues. The CDR3 sequence is CASSWTGDSPLHF. DNA of the CDR3: TGCGCCAGCAGCTGGACAGGGGACTCACCCCTCCACTTT.

The J gene is TRBJ1-2, the V gene TRBV11-3; possible D gene TRBD1, 5 bases. V lost 0 bases, J lost 2 bases, and 7 bases lay in between. This CDR3 is built from 14 residues. Germline CDR1 and CDR2: SGHNT and YENEEA. CDR3 sequence reads: CASSLDYRNYGYTF. The CDR3 DNA reads TGTGCCAGCAGCTTAGATTACAGGAACTATGGCTACACCTTC. The variable domain in full, with the rest retrieved from reference TRBV11-3 and TRBJ1-2, is EAGVVQSPRYKIIEKKQPVAFWCNPISGHNTLYWYLQNLGQGPELLIRYENEEAVDDSQLPKDRFSAERLKGVDSTLKIQPAELGDSAVYLCASSLDYRNYGYTFGSGTRLTVV.

The gene calls are TRBV9 and TRBJ2-7; D remains unclear. The length of the CDR3 is 13 residues. The V and J ends lost 3 bases and 2 bases respectively, with 9 bases between them. CDR1 SGDLS and CDR2 YYNGEE come from the germline V gene. CDR3 coding DNA: TGTGCCAGCAGCGACCCCCCAGCCTACGAGCAGTACTTC. Translating it yields CASSDPPAYEQYF.

This clone was counted a few times. V and J are TRBV5-1 and TRBJ2-1; TRBD2 agrees at 8 bases. The trim removed 3 bases at V and 9 bases at J, leaving 8 bases unmatched. Germline V gives CDR1 SGHRS, CDR2 YFSETQ. The length of the CDR3 is 14 residues. Written as DNA, the CDR3 is TGCGCCAGCAGCTCGACAGCGGGGGTCGGTGAGCAGTTCTTC. Encoded protein: CASSSTAGVGEQFF.

V gene TRBV6-6 combines with J gene TRBJ2-1, with 15 positions matching TRBD2. This CDR3 is 15 amino acids long. The germline V gene has CDR1 MNHNY and CDR2 SVGAGI (reference sequence). V was clipped by 2 bases and J by 9 bases; unmatched bases: 2. Here the CDR3 DNA reads TGTGCCAGCAGTTACGGACTAGCGGGAGGGATTGAGCAGTTCTTC. Its translation is CASSYGLAGGIEQFF.

V is TRBV7-2 and J is TRBJ2-2, with D perhaps TRBD1 (5 bases). Germline lookup yields CDR1 SGHTA and CDR2 FQGNSA. The CDR3 sequence is 13 residues long. V gave up 6 bases and J gave up 5 bases, with 10 bases separating them. CDR3 sequence (DNA): TGTGCCAGCAGTCCGGACAATACCGGGGAGCTGTTTTTT. Its translation is CASSPDNTGELFF.

V and J are TRBV2 and TRBJ2-3; 7 nucleotides agree with TRBD1. V shed 3 bases and J 0 bases; nucleotides not matched to a gene: 9. Germline CDR1 and CDR2: SNHLY and FYNNEI. This CDR3 region has 17 residues. The CDR3 reads CASSDIGDSSSTDTQYF. CDR3 bases: TGTGCCAGCAGTGACATAGGGGACAGTTCTAGCACAGATACGCAGTATTTT.

The chain couples TRBV7-2 to TRBJ2-1; maybe TRBD1 (6 bases). V was shortened by 5 bases and J by 9 bases, with 17 bases between the two germline ends. This CDR3 contains 14 residues. From germline, CDR1 is SGHTA and CDR2 FQGNSA. The CDR3 spells CASSPARTVVEQFF. CDR3 DNA sequence: TGTGCCAGCAGCCCCGCCAGGACAGTGGTTGAGCAGTTCTTC.